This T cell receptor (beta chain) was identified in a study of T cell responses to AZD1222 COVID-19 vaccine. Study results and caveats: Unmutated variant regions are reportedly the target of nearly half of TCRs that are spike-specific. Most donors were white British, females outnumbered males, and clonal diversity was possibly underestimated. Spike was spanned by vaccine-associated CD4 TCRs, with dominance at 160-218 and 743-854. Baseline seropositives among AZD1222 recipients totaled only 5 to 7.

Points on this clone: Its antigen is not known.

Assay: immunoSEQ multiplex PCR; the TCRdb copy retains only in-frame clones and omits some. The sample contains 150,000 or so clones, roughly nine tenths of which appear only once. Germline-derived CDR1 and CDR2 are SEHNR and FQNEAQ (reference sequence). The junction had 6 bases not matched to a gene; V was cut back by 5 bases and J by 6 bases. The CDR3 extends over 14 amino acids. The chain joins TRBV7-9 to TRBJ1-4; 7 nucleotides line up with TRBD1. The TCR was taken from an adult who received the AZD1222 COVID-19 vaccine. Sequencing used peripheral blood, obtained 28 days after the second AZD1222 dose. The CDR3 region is CASSANGQDEKLFF. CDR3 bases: TGTGCCAGCAGCGCTAATGGACAGGATGAAAAACTGTTTTTT.